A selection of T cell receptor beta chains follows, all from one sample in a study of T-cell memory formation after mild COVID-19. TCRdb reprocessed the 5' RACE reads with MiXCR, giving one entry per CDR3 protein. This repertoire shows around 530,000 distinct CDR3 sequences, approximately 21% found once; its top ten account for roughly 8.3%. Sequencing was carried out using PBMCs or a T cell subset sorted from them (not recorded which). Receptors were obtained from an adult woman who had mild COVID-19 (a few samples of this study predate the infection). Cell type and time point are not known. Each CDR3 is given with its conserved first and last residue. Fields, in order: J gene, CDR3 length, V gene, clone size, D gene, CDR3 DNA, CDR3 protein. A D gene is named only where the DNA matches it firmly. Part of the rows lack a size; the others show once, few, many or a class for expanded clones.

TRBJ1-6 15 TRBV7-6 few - TGTGCCAGCAGCCCCATGACAGCTATGAATTCACCCCTCCACTTT CASSPMTAMNSPLHF
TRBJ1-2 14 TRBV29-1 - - TGCAGCGTTGCCCGGGTCCCATCCTTCGACGGCTACACCTTC CSVARVPSFDGYTF
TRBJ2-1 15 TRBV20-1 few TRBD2 TGCAGTGCTAGAGTGCGGGGGGCATTATACAATGAGCAGTTCTTC CSARVRGALYNEQFF
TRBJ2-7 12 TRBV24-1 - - TGTGCCACCAGTGATCCGGGGATCAGTTTGCACTTC CATSDPGISLHF
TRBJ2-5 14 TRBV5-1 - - TGCGCCAGCAGACCCTCGGGGGCCGGGGAGACCAAGTACTTC CASRPSGAGETKYF
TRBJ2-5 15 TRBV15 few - TGTGCCACCAGCTTAGGCCCGGAGGGCTCAGAGACCCAGTACTTC CATSLGPEGSETQYF
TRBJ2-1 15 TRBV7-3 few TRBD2 TGTGCCAGCAGCATACTAGCGGGGGGACGAGATGAGCAGTTCTTC CASSILAGGRDEQFF
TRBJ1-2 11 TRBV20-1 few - TGCAGTGCTAGAGAGAGAACGGTCTACACCTTC CSARERTVYTF
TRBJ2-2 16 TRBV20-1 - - TGCAGTGCCTTAGACGGCTATAGGGTCAGCACCGGGGAGCTGTTTTTT CSALDGYRVSTGELFF
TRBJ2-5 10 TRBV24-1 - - TGTGCCACCCCGTTGGGGGACCAGTACTTC CATPLGDQYF
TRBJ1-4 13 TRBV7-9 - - TGTGCCAGCAGAGGTAGTTACGATGAAAAACTGTTTTTT CASRGSYDEKLFF
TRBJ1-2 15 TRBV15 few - TGTGCCACCAGCAGAGATGACGTGGATGTCTATGGCTACACCTTC CATSRDDVDVYGYTF
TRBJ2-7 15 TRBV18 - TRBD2 TGTGCCAGCTCACCAAGCAGCGGGAGGCTGAACGAGCAGTACTTC CASSPSSGRLNEQYF
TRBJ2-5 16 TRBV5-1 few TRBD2 TGCGCCAGCAGCTTACAGGCGGGGGGTTCCCAAGAGACCCAGTACTTC CASSLQAGGSQETQYF
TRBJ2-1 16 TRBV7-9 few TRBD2 TGTGCCAGCAGCCCGCGGACTAGCGTGGACTACAATGAGCAGTTCTTC CASSPRTSVDYNEQFF
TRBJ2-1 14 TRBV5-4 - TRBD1 TGTGCCAGCACCTCGGGACAGGACTACAATGAGCAGTTCTTC CASTSGQDYNEQFF
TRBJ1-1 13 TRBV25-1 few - TGTGCCAGTGGGGAGGCCCTAAACACTGAAGCTTTCTTT CASGEALNTEAFF
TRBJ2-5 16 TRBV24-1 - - TGTGCCACCAGTGATCCACGGCAGGCTCCGGGGGAGACCCAGTACTTC CATSDPRQAPGETQYF
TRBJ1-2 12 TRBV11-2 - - TGTGCCAGCAGCTTCACAGACTATGGCTACACCTTC CASSFTDYGYTF
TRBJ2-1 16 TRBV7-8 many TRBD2 TGTGCCAGCAGCTTAGTGACGGGACTAGTTAACAATGAGCAGTTCTTC CASSLVTGLVNNEQFF
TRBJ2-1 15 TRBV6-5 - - TGTGCCAGCAGTTACGACTTCTCCTCCTACAATGAGCAGTTCTTC CASSYDFSSYNEQFF
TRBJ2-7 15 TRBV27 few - TGTGCCAGCAGCCGTACAAGGACAGCCAACTACGAGCAGTACTTC CASSRTRTANYEQYF
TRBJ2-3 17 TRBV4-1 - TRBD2 TGCGCCAGCAGCCAAGCTCCTAGCGGGAGGGCCACAGATACGCAGTATTTT CASSQAPSGRATDTQYF
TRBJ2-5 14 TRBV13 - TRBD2 TGTGCCAGCAGACCCCGGACTAGCCATGAGACCCAGTACTTC CASRPRTSHETQYF
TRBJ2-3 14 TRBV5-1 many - TGCGCCAGCAGCTTTGGAAGCAGCACAGATACGCAGTATTTT CASSFGSSTDTQYF
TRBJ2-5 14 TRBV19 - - TGTGCCAGTAGTATCTCCCTTTCTGCAGAGACCCAGTACTTC CASSISLSAETQYF
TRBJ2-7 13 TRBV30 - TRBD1 TGTGCCTGGAGTCACAGGGGATTGTACGAGCAGTACTTC CAWSHRGLYEQYF
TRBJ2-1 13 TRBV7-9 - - TGTGCCAGCAGCCGGCCGGGGAACAATGAGCAGTTCTTC CASSRPGNNEQFF
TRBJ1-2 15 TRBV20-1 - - TGCAGTGCGCGTACAGCCGCTAGGGGGAACTATGGCTACACCTTC CSARTAARGNYGYTF
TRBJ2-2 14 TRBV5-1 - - TGCGCCAGCAGCTTTGAGGTCTCGAACGGGGAGCTGTTTTTT CASSFEVSNGELFF
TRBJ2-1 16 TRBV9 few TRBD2 TGTGCCAGCAGCCCACACCTAGCGGGGGGGCGGAATGAGCAGTTCTTC CASSPHLAGGRNEQFF
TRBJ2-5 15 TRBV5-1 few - TGCGCCAGCAGCTCGAGCGGAAGCAGAGGGGAGACCCAGTACTTC CASSSSGSRGETQYF
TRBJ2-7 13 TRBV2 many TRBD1 TGTGCCAGCAGTAGGGACAGGGACTACGAGCAGTACTTC CASSRDRDYEQYF
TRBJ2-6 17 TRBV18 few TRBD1 TGTGCCAGCTCACCGCAGACAGGGAGCTCTGGGGCCAACGTCCTGACTTTC CASSPQTGSSGANVLTF
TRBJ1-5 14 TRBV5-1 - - TGCGCCAGCAGCTTAGTCCCTGATGCTCAGCCCCAGCATTTT CASSLVPDAQPQHF
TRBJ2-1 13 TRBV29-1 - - TGCAGCGTCCTCCTACCCCACGGCAATGAGCAGTTCTTC CSVLLPHGNEQFF
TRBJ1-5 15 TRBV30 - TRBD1 TGTGCCTGGGGAACAGGGGCACCTAGCAATCAGCCCCAGCATTTT CAWGTGAPSNQPQHF
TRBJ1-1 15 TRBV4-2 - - TGTGCCAGCAGCCAAGATGAGACTGAGAACACTGAAGCTTTCTTT CASSQDETENTEAFF
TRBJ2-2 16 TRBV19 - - TGTGCCAGTAACGACCCTTTCGCGAGGAACACCGGGGAGCTGTTTTTT CASNDPFARNTGELFF
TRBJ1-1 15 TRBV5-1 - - TGCGCCAGCAGCTTGGACCAGTCGATGAACACTGAAGCTTTCTTT CASSLDQSMNTEAFF
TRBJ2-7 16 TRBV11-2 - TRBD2 TGTGCCAGCAGCTTAGTGACTAGCGGGCCTACCTACGAGCAGTACTTC CASSLVTSGPTYEQYF
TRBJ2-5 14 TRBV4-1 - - TGCGCCAGCAGCCAAGTTGGGGGGGCGGAGACCCAGTACTTC CASSQVGGAETQYF
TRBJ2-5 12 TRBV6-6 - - TGTGCCTCTAAAGGGGAACAAGAGACCCAGTACTTC CASKGEQETQYF
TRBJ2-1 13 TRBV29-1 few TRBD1 TGCAGCGTTGCCGGACAGGGTGTGAATGAGCAGTTCTTC CSVAGQGVNEQFF
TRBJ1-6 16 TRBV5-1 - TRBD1 TGCGCCAGCAGTCCAAGCCCCGGGACAGGGCAGTCACCCCTCCACTTT CASSPSPGTGQSPLHF
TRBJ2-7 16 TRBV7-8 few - TGTGCCAGCAGCAAGACAGGGATCCTGCGGGATTACGAGCAGTACTTC CASSKTGILRDYEQYF
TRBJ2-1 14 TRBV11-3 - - TGTGCCAGCAGCCTCCGACCAAGGGACAATGAGCAGTTCTTC CASSLRPRDNEQFF
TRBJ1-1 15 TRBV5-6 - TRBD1 TGTGCCAGCAGCCGAGAAGACAGGGTGAACACTGAAGCTTTCTTT CASSREDRVNTEAFF
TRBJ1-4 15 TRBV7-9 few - TGTGCCAGCAGCTTAGGGACGGCGAATAATGAAAAACTGTTTTTT CASSLGTANNEKLFF
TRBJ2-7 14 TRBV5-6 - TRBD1 TGTGCCAGCAGCGCACTATACAGGGGCTACGAGCAGTACTTC CASSALYRGYEQYF
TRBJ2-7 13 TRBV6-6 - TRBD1 TGTGCCAGCAGTCCAAGAACAGGGGCGGAGCAGTACTTC CASSPRTGAEQYF